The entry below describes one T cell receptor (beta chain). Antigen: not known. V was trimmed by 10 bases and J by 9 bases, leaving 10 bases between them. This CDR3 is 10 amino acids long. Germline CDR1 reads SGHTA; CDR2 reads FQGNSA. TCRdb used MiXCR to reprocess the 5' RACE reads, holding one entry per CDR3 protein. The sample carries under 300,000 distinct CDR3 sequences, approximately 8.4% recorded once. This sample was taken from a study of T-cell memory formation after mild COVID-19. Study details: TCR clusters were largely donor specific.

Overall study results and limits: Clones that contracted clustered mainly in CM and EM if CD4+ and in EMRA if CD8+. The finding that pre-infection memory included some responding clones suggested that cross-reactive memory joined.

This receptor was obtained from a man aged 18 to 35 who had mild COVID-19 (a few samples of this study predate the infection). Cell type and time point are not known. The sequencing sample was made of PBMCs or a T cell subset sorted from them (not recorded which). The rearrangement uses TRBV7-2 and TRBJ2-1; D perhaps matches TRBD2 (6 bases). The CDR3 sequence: CATGEVEQFF. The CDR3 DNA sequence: TGTGCCACCGGGGAGGTTGAGCAGTTCTTC.